Shown below are 21 T cell receptor beta chains from a single sample sequenced in a study of blood T cells in healthy people across ages. Through a sample-barcoded 5' primer and a J-beta primer mix, a second PCR was run for roughly 7 to 11 cycles. TCRdb used MiXCR to reprocess the 5' RACE reads, holding one entry per CDR3 protein. Of nearly 800,000 distinct CDR3 sequences listed, 25% are singletons. The same sample was also used in a study of T cells of mothers and their children.

Material for sequencing was blood. The source is a boy aged 5-17 years in good health.

In this sample, this clonotype turned up a few times. The chain joins TRBV6-2 or TRBV6-3 to TRBJ2-1; D unresolved. This CDR3 comprises 16 residues. Between the trimmed V and J ends, which lost 6 bases and 5 bases, there was a span of 20 bases. From germline, CDR1 is MNHEY and CDR2 SVGEGT. DNA of the CDR3: TGTGCCAGCAGGGGCGAAAGGGCGACCAGGAACAATGAGCAGTTCTTC. Protein: CASRGERATRNNEQFF.

V gene TRBV20-1 combines with J gene TRBJ1-2, with a tentative D call TRBD1 (6 bases). The CDR3 is 15 residues long. Germline V gene lookup returns CDR1 DFQATT and CDR2 SNEGSKA (reference sequence). V lost 5 bases and J lost 5, with 21 bases in between. CDR3 amino acids: CSAGGDRGGAYGYTF. The DNA for the CDR3 is TGCAGTGCTGGAGGGGATAGGGGGGGCGCGTATGGCTACACCTTC.

The V call is TRBV6-2 or TRBV6-3, the J call TRBJ1-1; D is uncertain. The CDR3 length is 15 residues. The ends were cut back, 7 bases at V and 6 bases at J, with 21 bases in the middle. From germline, CDR1 is MNHEY and CDR2 SVGEGT. The CDR3 region has the DNA TGTGCCAGCACCAAAAGGCAGGAAGCGATAGCTGAAGCTTTCTTT. It specifies CASTKRQEAIAEAFF.

This clonotype has only a few counts. The chain links TRBV5-1 to TRBJ2-5, with TRBD1 matching over 8 bases. With V trimmed by 4 bases and J by 2 bases, 7 bases remained unmatched. The CDR3 is made up of 15 amino acids. Germline V gives CDR1 SGHRS, CDR2 YFSETQ. In nucleotides, the CDR3 is TGCGCCAGCAGCGGGGGGACAGGCGAACAAGAGACCCAGTACTTC. Translated: CASSGGTGEQETQYF.

The rearrangement joins TRBV29-1 to TRBJ1-1; 7 bases agree with TRBD1. Germline loops: CDR1 SQVTM, CDR2 ANQGSEA. V shed 6 bases and J 1 base; nucleotides not matched to a gene: 8. The CDR3 has 14 residues. The CDR3: CSVLKGTANTEAFF. The CDR3 nucleotides are TGCAGCGTGTTGAAAGGGACAGCGAACACTGAAGCTTTCTTT. The full variable domain, rest sourced from reference TRBV29-1 and TRBJ1-1, is SAVISQKPSRDICQRGTSLTIQCQVDSQVTMMFWYRQQPGQSLTLIATANQGSEATYESGFVIDKFPISRPNLTFSTLTVSNMSPEDSSIYLCSVLKGTANTEAFFGQGTRLTVV.

This clonotype was found a few times. The chain has TRBV6-5 and TRBJ2-5; a possible D gene is TRBD2 (7 bases). The CDR3 spans 16 residues. From germline, CDR1 is MNHEY and CDR2 SVGAGI. V was pared by 0 bases and J by 0 bases, with 11 bases between. The CDR3 sequence is CASSYSRGAHQETQYF. CDR3 DNA: TGTGCCAGCAGTTACTCACGGGGGGCCCACCAAGAGACCCAGTACTTC.

This clonotype was found a few times. V usage is TRBV30 and J usage is TRBJ2-5; 10 bases fit TRBD2. Losses at the gene ends were 7 bases for V and 5 bases for J; bases not matched to a gene: 1. This CDR3 contains 11 residues. In germline, CDR1 is GTSNPN, CDR2 SVGIG (reference sequence). CDR3 residues: CAFSGGETQYF. CDR3 in DNA: TGTGCCTTTAGCGGGGGGGAGACCCAGTACTTC.

The chain is built from TRBV24-1 and TRBJ2-1; 10 positions match TRBD2. Germline assignment: CDR1 KGHDR and CDR2 SFDVKD. This CDR3 has 18 residues. The V segment lost 4 bases and the J segment 10 bases; nucleotides outside the gene matches: 18. CDR3 bases: TGTGCCACCAGTGACCCCGGACAAGCGGGAGGGCATGTGGAGGAGCAGTTCTTC. It is translated as CATSDPGQAGGHVEEQFF.

As DNA, the CDR3 is TGCAGTGCTAGACCCGGGACAGGGGGCGACGAGCAGTACTTC. This encodes CSARPGTGGDEQYF. The rearrangement joins TRBV20-1 to TRBJ2-7, with 12 positions matching TRBD1. Germline loops: CDR1 DFQATT, CDR2 SNEGSKA (reference sequence). CDR3 length equals 14 residues. V lost 2 bases, J lost 5 bases, and 4 bases stayed unmatched.

The sample holds a few counts of this clonotype. The CDR3 spells CASSLYQRGSSYEQYF. In nucleotides, the CDR3 is TGTGCCAGCAGTTTATACCAGCGGGGGAGCTCCTACGAGCAGTACTTC. V and J are TRBV28 and TRBJ2-7; TRBD2 aligns across 8 bases. V gave up 1 base and J gave up 0 bases; unmatched junction bases: 5. Germline CDR1 is MDHEN and CDR2 is SYDVKM. This CDR3 spans 16 amino acids.

The V call is TRBV6-2 or TRBV6-3, the J call TRBJ1-1; no clear D. V lost 8 bases to trimming and J lost 5 bases, with 12 bases between them. Germline values: CDR1 MNHEY, CDR2 SVGEGT. The CDR3 is 12 residues long. The CDR3 DNA sequence: TGTGCCAGCCGCTGGCGTAGGACTGAAGCTTTCTTT. As protein: CASRWRRTEAFF.

The rearrangement joins TRBV20-1 to TRBJ2-5; no definite D call. The CDR3 loop spans 12 amino acids. V was cut by 3 bases and J by 3 bases, with 8 bases left in between. CDR1 is DFQATT, CDR2 SNEGSKA, per germline (reference sequence). The CDR3 region has the DNA TGCAGTGCTAGGCCCTCGGAAGAGACCCAGTACTTC. It codes for CSARPSEETQYF.

This clonotype has just a few counts. This chain uses TRBV3-1 with TRBJ1-1; unclear D gene. CDR3 length: 13 amino acids. V was pared by 5 bases and J by 0 bases, with 7 bases between. Germline CDR1 and CDR2: LGHDT and YNNKEL (reference sequence). The CDR3 here is CASSTTLNTEAFF. The CDR3 DNA sequence: TGTGCCAGCAGCACAACACTGAACACTGAAGCTTTCTTT.

The rearrangement uses TRBV20-1 and TRBJ1-5, with 9 bases aligning to TRBD1. The CDR3 has 15 residues. Germline V gene data show CDR1 as DFQATT and CDR2 as SNEGSKA (reference sequence). The trim removed 6 bases at V and 3 bases at J, leaving 9 bases unmatched. Here the CDR3 DNA reads TGCAGTGCCACCGGGACAGGGACGATCAATCAGCCCCAGCATTTT. Residues: CSATGTGTINQPQHF.

As concerns this clonotype: One junction end disagrees with the germline gene, perhaps due to a read error. The chain has TRBV10-3 and TRBJ2-1; 8 bases fit TRBD2. Germline V gives CDR1 ENHRY, CDR2 SYGVKD. This CDR3 comprises 15 residues. In DNA form, the CDR3 reads TGTGCCATCGGTGAGACCCCGGGAGGGTACAATGAGCAGTTCTTC. Translated, it gives CAIGETPGGYNEQFF.

This clonotype has a handful of counts. J is TRBJ1-1 and V is TRBV6-1; 7 nucleotides align to TRBD1. Germline V CDR1 and CDR2: MNHNS, SASEGT. After removal of 5 bases from V and 0 bases from J, the junction contained 12 bases not matched to a gene. The CDR3 contains 17 residues. The CDR3 DNA follows: TGTGCCAGCAGTCGCCCTATCCCGGGACAGATGAACACTGAAGCTTTCTTT. Translating gives CASSRPIPGQMNTEAFF.

Comments on this clonotype: One end of the junction fails to match germline, which may point to a read error. The rearrangement uses TRBV4-3 and TRBJ2-1; D unclear. This CDR3 has 9 residues. Per germline, CDR1 LGHNA and CDR2 YSLEER. CDR3 sequence reads: CASSPLGLF. The DNA of the CDR3 is TGCGCCAGCAGCCCCTTGGGCCTTTTC.

This clonotype occurred a few times. The V and J genes are TRBV7-8 and TRBJ1-5, with a possible D match to TRBD1 (5 bases). V lost 1 base and J 5 bases, leaving 12 bases between the germline ends. The CDR3 consists of 15 residues. Germline V CDR1 and CDR2: SGHVS, FQNEAQ. The chain's CDR3 is CASSLVVGGDQPQHF. CDR3 coding DNA: TGTGCCAGCAGCTTAGTGGTCGGGGGGGATCAGCCCCAGCATTTT.

This CDR3 is CASSQDPLKLLNTEAFF. CDR3 DNA: TGTGCCAGCAGCCAAGATCCCTTAAAATTACTGAACACTGAAGCTTTCTTT. The rearrangement joins TRBV3-1 to TRBJ1-1; D call uncertain. The CDR3 is 17 residues long. Germline CDR1 and CDR2: LGHDT and YNNKEL (reference sequence). Deletions cut 0 bases from V and 0 bases from J, with 14 bases between.

This chain connects TRBV7-6 to TRBJ2-1; maybe TRBD2 (7 bases). Germline V CDR1 and CDR2: SGHVS, FNYEAQ. V was cut by 6 bases and J by 8 bases, with 29 bases left in between. This CDR3 contains 18 residues. The CDR3 sequence is CASSETSFWGGAFYEQFF. The DNA for the CDR3 is TGTGCCAGCAGTGAAACCTCCTTTTGGGGGGGGGCCTTCTATGAGCAGTTCTTC.

This clonotype was counted between two and nine times. This rearrangement joins TRBV7-9 to TRBJ2-3; D gene ambiguous. Trimming shortened V by 6 bases and J by 4 bases, and 11 bases separated the two germline ends. The CDR3 totals 13 residues. The germline V gene has CDR1 SEHNR and CDR2 FQNEAQ (reference sequence). The CDR3 loop is CASSLTLADTQYF. The CDR3 DNA follows: TGTGCCAGCAGTCTGACCCTCGCAGATACGCAGTATTTT. Full variable domain (rest looked up from reference TRBV7-9 and TRBJ2-3): DTGVSQNPRHKITKRGQNVTFRCDPISEHNRLYWYRQTLGQGPEFLTYFQNEAQLEKSRLLSDRFSAERPKGSFSTLEIQRTEQGDSAMYLCASSLTLADTQYFGPGTRLTVL.